This T cell receptor beta chain was observed in a study of T cell responses to AZD1222 COVID-19 vaccine. Study-level findings and limits: White British people made up most donors, females outnumbered males, and clonal diversity was possibly underestimated. The peak T cell response came first, and repertoires were sampled only after it.

A remark on this clone: Antigen unknown.

Germline trimming cut 3 bases from V and 1 base from J; bases unmatched to any gene: 6. In germline, CDR1 is MDHEN, CDR2 SYDVKM. This CDR3 region has 16 residues. The data were produced by immunoSEQ multiplex PCR, yet TCRdb's version contains in-frame clones alone and is incomplete. Found here are under 150,000 clones, 75% to 85% of them singletons; the top ten hold about 27%. The input for sequencing was peripheral blood, taken 28 days after the second AZD1222 dose. The sequence derives from an adult who received the AZD1222 COVID-19 vaccine. The gene calls are TRBV28 and TRBJ1-2; 9 nucleotides agree with TRBD1. CDR3 loop: CASSLVGTGFNYGYTF. CDR3 DNA: TGTGCCAGCAGTTTGGTCGGGACAGGGTTTAACTATGGCTACACCTTC.